This entry concerns a single TCR beta chain. Its antigen remains unknown. This specimen belongs to a study of T-cell memory formation after mild COVID-19. Study details: Largely, the TCR clusters proved donor specific. Study results and limitations: Shrinking CD4+ clones resided mostly in CM and EM, and CD8+ ones in EMRA. Still unconfirmed is whether the second-wave clones peaking on day 37 recognized SARS-CoV-2. Among clones contracting day 15 to 85, CD4/CD8 was balanced, whereas later expanders leaned CD4+.

Trimming cost V 1 base and J 5 bases; bases outside gene matches: 13. This CDR3 spans 18 amino acids. Looked up from germline, CDR1 is LGHNA and CDR2 is YSLEER. TCRdb re-called the 5' RACE reads with MiXCR, one entry per CDR3 protein. The data show roughly 350,000 distinct CDR3 sequences, roughly 21% seen once. The clonotype originates from an adult woman who had mild COVID-19 (a few samples of this study predate the infection). Cell type and time point are not known. Material: PBMCs or a T cell subset sorted from them (not recorded which). V usage is TRBV4-3 and J usage is TRBJ2-5; TRBD2 matches at 10 bases. The chain's CDR3 is CASSQVRVVAGGYETQYF. Written as DNA, the CDR3 is TGCGCCAGCAGCCAAGTTAGGGTGGTAGCGGGAGGCTATGAGACCCAGTACTTC.